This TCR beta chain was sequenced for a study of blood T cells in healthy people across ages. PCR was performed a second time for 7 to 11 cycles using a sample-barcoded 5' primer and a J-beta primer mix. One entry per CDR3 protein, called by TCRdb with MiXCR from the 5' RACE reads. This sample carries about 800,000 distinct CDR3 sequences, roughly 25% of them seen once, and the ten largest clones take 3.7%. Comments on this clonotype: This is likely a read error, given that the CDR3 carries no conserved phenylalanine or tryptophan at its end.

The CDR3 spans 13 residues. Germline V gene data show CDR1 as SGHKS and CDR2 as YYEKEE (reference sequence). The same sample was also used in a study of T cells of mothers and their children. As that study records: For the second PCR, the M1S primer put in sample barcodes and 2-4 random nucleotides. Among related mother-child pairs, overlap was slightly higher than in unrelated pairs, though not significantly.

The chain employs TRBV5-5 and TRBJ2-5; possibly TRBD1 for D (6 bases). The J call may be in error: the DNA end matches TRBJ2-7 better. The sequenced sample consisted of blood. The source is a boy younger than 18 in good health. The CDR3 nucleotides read TGTGCCAGCAGTCCCGACAGGTTCTACGAGCAGTACCTC. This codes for CASSPDRFYEQYL.